These 26 T cell receptor beta chains came from one sample sequenced in a study of cytomegalovirus exposure and HLA in healthy donors. This PCR relied on a set of 60 Vbeta primers and 13 Jbeta primers. Measured with immunoSEQ multiplex PCR; TCRdb has only the in-frame clones, and not every one. This sample's table has 200,000 to 250,000 clones. The sequencing sample was made of PBMCs. The receptors were sampled from a girl aged 2-10 years in good health and CMV-seropositive.

J is TRBJ1-3 and V is TRBV4-1, with D possibly being TRBD1 (6 bases). The germline V gene encodes CDR1 MGHRA and CDR2 YSYEKL. Trimming removed 4 bases from V and 2 bases from J, with 9 bases in between. The CDR3 contains 14 residues. CDR3 region: CASSLRDTGNTIYF. CDR3 DNA sequence: TGCGCCAGCAGCCTCCGGGACACTGGAAACACCATATATTTT.

The V gene is TRBV15, the J gene TRBJ1-5, with a possible D match to TRBD1 (5 bases). Germline CDR1 is LNHNV and CDR2 is YYDKDF (reference sequence). V lost 5 bases, J lost 0 bases, and 11 bases lay in between. The CDR3 has 15 amino acids. As DNA, the CDR3 is TGTGCCACCAGCCCCTCGACAGTTAGCAATCAGCCCCAGCATTTT. Translation: CATSPSTVSNQPQHF. Together with reference TRBV15 and TRBJ1-5, the CDR3 gives the full variable domain: DAMVIQNPRYQVTQFGKPVTLSCSQTLNHNVMYWYQQKSSQAPKLLFHYYDKDFNNEADTPDNFQSRRPNTSFCFLDIRSPGLGDTAMYLCATSPSTVSNQPQHFGDGTRLSIL.

This chain links TRBV5-6 with TRBJ1-4, with TRBD1 matching over 7 bases. The CDR3 runs to 14 residues. Unmatched junction bases numbered 2, after V lost 0 bases and J lost 6 bases. CDR1 and CDR2 from the germline V gene are SGHDT and YYEEEE. As DNA, the CDR3 is TGTGCCAGCAGCTTGGCCGACAGGGATGAAAAACTGTTTTTT. Translating it yields CASSLADRDEKLFF.

This rearrangement joins TRBV5-1 to TRBJ1-5, with D perhaps TRBD1 (5 bases). Germline loops: CDR1 SGHRS, CDR2 YFSETQ. The CDR3 has 14 amino acids. With 2 bases removed from V and 6 bases from J, the gap between germline ends came to 12 bases. The CDR3 DNA sequence: TGCGCCAGCAGCTTAGACAGTAGGATTCAGCCCCAGCATTTT. Protein: CASSLDSRIQPQHF.

The V and J genes are TRBV7-9 and TRBJ1-1; unclear D gene. Trimming took off 4 bases at V and 5 bases at J, with 11 bases between the two ends. The CDR3 totals 13 residues. CDR1 SEHNR and CDR2 FQNEAQ come from the germline V gene (reference sequence). For the CDR3, the DNA is TGTGCCAGCAGCTACTACGGGAGAACTGAAGCTTTCTTT. Amino acid sequence: CASSYYGRTEAFF.

This chain connects TRBV4-1 to TRBJ2-5; D unclear. CDR1 is MGHRA and CDR2 is YSYEKL in the germline V gene. The V end lost 4 bases, the J end lost 1 base, and 16 bases lay between the germline ends. The CDR3 is 16 amino acids. CDR3 amino acids: CASSPLSTATQETQYF. CDR3 sequence (DNA): TGCGCCAGCAGCCCATTGAGCACCGCCACCCAAGAGACCCAGTACTTC.

With respect to this clone: Mismatch with germline at one junction end may stem from a read error. The chain joins TRBV7-9 to TRBJ2-1, with D possibly matching TRBD1 (6 bases). The CDR3 runs to 15 residues. CDR1 and CDR2 from the germline V gene are SEHNR and FQNEAQ (reference sequence). This chain's CDR3 is CASSFASEPGHITLF. CDR3 nucleotides: TGTGCCAGCAGCTTCGCCTCAGAACCGGGACACATAACGCTCTTC.

This chain links TRBV27 with TRBJ2-1, with D uncertain. The CDR3 consists of 16 residues. V lost 2 bases to trimming and J lost 4 bases, with 15 bases between them. Germline V lookup: CDR1 MNHEY, CDR2 SMNVEV (reference sequence). The CDR3 DNA reads TGTGCCAGCAGTTTAAATATAGCAGATCTTTACAATGAGCAGTTCTTC. Its translation is CASSLNIADLYNEQFF.

Here the CDR3 DNA reads TGTGCCAGCAGCTCCTTCACAGGGCCGGAGGAGACCCAGTACTTC. Protein: CASSSFTGPEETQYF. This chain links TRBV11-2 with TRBJ2-5, with a weak D call TRBD1 (6 bases). The CDR3 is made up of 15 amino acids. V dropped 4 bases and J dropped 5 bases, with 17 bases sitting between them. The germline CDR1 and CDR2 sequences are SGHAT and FQNNGV.

This sequence joins TRBV6-5 and TRBJ1-1; possible D gene TRBD1, 5 bases. Between the trimmed V and J ends, which lost 6 bases and 4 bases, there was a span of 18 bases. This CDR3 is built from 15 residues. Germline V gene data show CDR1 as MNHEY and CDR2 as SVGAGI. The DNA of the CDR3 is TGTGCCAGCAGGCGAACTTCAGGGTCCGGCACTGAAGCTTTCTTT. Residues: CASRRTSGSGTEAFF.

The V call is TRBV5-1, the J call TRBJ1-6; tentative D call: TRBD1 (5 bases). The CDR3 totals 15 residues. Germline V lookup: CDR1 SGHRS, CDR2 YFSETQ. V dropped 3 bases and J dropped 7 bases, with 14 bases sitting between them. This chain's CDR3 is CASSWDGRANSPLHF. CDR3 bases: TGCGCCAGCAGCTGGGACGGGAGGGCGAATTCACCCCTCCACTTT.

The chain is built from TRBV6-6 and TRBJ1-5; D is unresolved. The germline gives CDR1 MNHNY, CDR2 SVGAGI (reference sequence). CDR3 length: 14 residues. Trimming removed 2 bases from V and 3 bases from J, with 8 bases in between. CDR3 sequence reads: CASSYVENNQPQHF. CDR3 DNA: TGTGCCAGCAGTTACGTGGAGAACAATCAGCCCCAGCATTTT.

V is TRBV5-1 and J is TRBJ1-1; 7 bases map to TRBD1. Unmatched junction bases numbered 10, after V lost 4 bases and J lost 4 bases. The V gene's germline CDR1 is SGHRS and CDR2 YFSETQ. The CDR3 consists of 15 residues. CDR3 sequence: CASSDQTGLFTEAFF. The CDR3 region has the DNA TGCGCCAGCAGCGACCAGACAGGGTTGTTCACTGAAGCTTTCTTT. The variable domain in full, completed from reference TRBV5-1 and TRBJ1-1, reads KAGVTQTPRYLIKTRGQQVTLSCSPISGHRSVSWYQQTPGQGLQFLFEYFSETQRNKGNFPGRFSGRQFSNSRSEMNVSTLELGDSALYLCASSDQTGLFTEAFFGQGTRLTVV.

The chain combines TRBV19 with TRBJ2-1, with D maybe TRBD1 (7 bases). This CDR3 comprises 15 residues. Germline lookup yields CDR1 LNHDA and CDR2 SQIVND (reference sequence). Trimming removed 7 bases from V and 6 bases from J, with 19 bases in between. CDR3 DNA sequence: TGTGCCAGTATCAACCCCGGCGGGACAGTCAATGAGCAGTTCTTC. Its protein product is CASINPGGTVNEQFF.

The rearrangement links TRBV7-8 to TRBJ2-3, with D unresolved. Trimming took off 4 bases at V and 0 bases at J, with 11 bases between the two ends. CDR1 and CDR2 from the germline V gene are SGHVS and FQNEAQ. The CDR3 length is 15 residues. The DNA for the CDR3 is TGTGCCAGCAGCTCAGCGTTTACTAGCACAGATACGCAGTATTTT. Its protein is CASSSAFTSTDTQYF.

The genes are TRBV2 and TRBJ2-2, with TRBD1 identical over 12 bases. Germline values: CDR1 SNHLY, CDR2 FYNNEI. V lost 6 bases, J lost 5 bases, and 16 bases stayed unmatched. The length of the CDR3 is 19 residues. The CDR3 nucleotides are TGTGCCAGCAGGGGGCCGGGACAGGGGGCGCCGGGTTCGACCGGGGAGCTGTTTTTT. Translated: CASRGPGQGAPGSTGELFF.

The chain carries TRBV5-6 and TRBJ1-1; D gene unclear. This CDR3 comprises 13 residues. Germline V gene lookup returns CDR1 SGHDT and CDR2 YYEEEE. V lost 4 bases, J lost 9 bases, and 16 bases lay in between. CDR3 nucleotides: TGTGCCAGCAGCGTGGCCGGACCCGGGAAAGCTTTCTTT. This codes for CASSVAGPGKAFF. Full variable domain (remainder filled in from reference TRBV5-6 and TRBJ1-1): DAGVTQSPTHLIKTRGQQVTLRCSPKSGHDTVSWYQQALGQGPQFIFQYYEEEERQRGNFPDRFSGHQFPNYSSELNVNALLLGDSALYLCASSVAGPGKAFFGQGTRLTVV.

The gene calls are TRBV2 and TRBJ1-5; 8 bases fit TRBD1. V lost 3 bases to trimming and J lost 6 bases; unmatched junction nucleotides: 4. Germline V gives CDR1 SNHLY, CDR2 FYNNEI. The CDR3 runs to 14 residues. CDR3 loop: CASSEGRGPQPQHF. The CDR3 DNA reads as TGTGCCAGCAGTGAGGGCAGGGGGCCTCAGCCCCAGCATTTT. Looking up the rest from reference TRBV2 and TRBJ1-5 gives the full variable domain: EPEVTQTPSHQVTQMGQEVILRCVPISNHLYFYWYRQILGQKVEFLVSFYNNEISEKSEIFDDQFSVERPDGSNFTLKIRSTKLEDSAMYFCASSEGRGPQPQHFGDGTRLSIL.

The CDR3, as DNA: TGTGCCATCAGTGAGTCCGGGGGGTCCGGGGCGCAGTATTTT. It is translated as CAISESGGSGAQYF. The chain employs TRBV10-3 and TRBJ2-3; TRBD2 matches 7 bases. Germline assignment: CDR1 ENHRY and CDR2 SYGVKD. The J segment lost 10 bases and the V segment lost 0 bases, leaving 7 bases of the junction unmatched. This CDR3 has 14 residues.

The chain uses TRBV5-1 and TRBJ2-5; the match to TRBD2 covers 9 bases. Germline assignment: CDR1 SGHRS and CDR2 YFSETQ. V was clipped by 0 bases and J by 11 bases; unmatched bases: 2. The CDR3 has 12 residues. CDR3 sequence reads: CASSLVAGEQYF. In DNA, the CDR3 is TGCGCCAGCAGCTTGGTAGCGGGGGAGCAGTACTTC. The variable domain in full, with the rest retrieved from reference TRBV5-1 and TRBJ2-5, is KAGVTQTPRYLIKTRGQQVTLSCSPISGHRSVSWYQQTPGQGLQFLFEYFSETQRNKGNFPGRFSGRQFSNSRSEMNVSTLELGDSALYLCASSLVAGEQYFGPGTRLLVL.

V gene TRBV5-4 combines with J gene TRBJ2-5; D possibly corresponds to TRBD2 (6 bases). The J call may be wrong; the DNA end is better matched by TRBJ2-7. The germline gives CDR1 SGHNT, CDR2 YYREEE (reference sequence). This CDR3 comprises 15 residues. The CDR3 DNA follows: TGTGCCAGCAGCCCTTCAGCGGGCCCTGCCTACGAGCAGTACTTC. As protein: CASSPSAGPAYEQYF.

This chain connects TRBV2 to TRBJ1-1; D ambiguous. CDR3 length equals 12 residues. Germline CDR1 and CDR2: SNHLY and FYNNEI. The V end lost 6 bases, the J end lost 6 bases, and 11 bases lay between the germline ends. The chain's CDR3 is CASSPLPAEAFF. The CDR3 DNA is TGTGCCAGCAGCCCTCTCCCCGCTGAAGCTTTCTTT.

The V call is TRBV15, the J call TRBJ1-2; TRBD1 agrees at 7 bases. The V segment lost 0 bases and the J segment 5 bases; nucleotides outside the gene matches: 9. The CDR3 has 16 residues. In germline, CDR1 is LNHNV, CDR2 YYDKDF (reference sequence). The CDR3 reads CATSRDGTDSSYGYTF. In nucleotides, the CDR3 is TGTGCCACCAGCAGAGATGGGACAGACAGTTCGTATGGCTACACCTTC.

Here the CDR3 reads CASSFIARETQYF. CDR3 coding DNA: TGTGCCAGCAGCTTCATAGCGAGAGAGACCCAGTACTTC. The chain carries TRBV11-2 and TRBJ2-5, with a weak D call TRBD2 (5 bases). This CDR3 spans 13 amino acids. Trimming removed 3 bases from V and 4 bases from J, with 9 bases in between. Germline loops: CDR1 SGHAT, CDR2 FQNNGV.

The chain couples TRBV2 to TRBJ2-1, with TRBD2 matching 9 bases. Germline V gene data show CDR1 as SNHLY and CDR2 as FYNNEI. The CDR3 spans 17 residues. Unmatched junction bases numbered 11, after V lost 0 bases and J lost 8 bases. CDR3 coding DNA: TGTGCCAGCAGTGAAGCGACTAGCGGACTTGGTCTCGATGAGCAGTTCTTC. It is translated as CASSEATSGLGLDEQFF.

CDR3 DNA sequence: TGTGCCAGCTTAGCAATAGCGGGACAAGAGACCCAGTACTTC. This sequence encodes CASLAIAGQETQYF. The V call is TRBV2, the J call TRBJ2-5, with 8 bases fitting TRBD2. With 8 bases clipped from V and 2 bases from J, the junction kept 7 bases outside the gene matches. This CDR3 is 14 amino acids long. The germline gives CDR1 SNHLY, CDR2 FYNNEI.